These 15 T cell receptor beta chains came from one sample sequenced in a study of CD8+ T cells in alopecia areata. Extracted RNA was reverse transcribed into cDNA, the sequencing template. Libraries were prepared by immunoSEQ multiplex PCR; TCRdb keeps only in-frame clonotypes and omits some of them. This record lists under 3,500 clones, none seen once only, and the top ten clones contain roughly 43%. The source material was lesional skin. The receptors were sampled from a C3H/HeJ mouse with alopecia areata. The MHC haplotype of the strain is H2-k.

This clone appeared a few times. Gene names denote mouse genes. The read gets to within 4 residues of the CDR3 end, and the germline J gene fills in the rest. This sequence joins TRBV2 and TRBJ1-4; tentatively, D is TRBD1 (6 bases). The CDR3 is 16 amino acids. V was clipped by 3 bases and J by 1 base, with 12 bases between them. CDR1 and CDR2 (germline): LGHNA, YSYQKL. Partial CDR3 DNA: TGTGCCAGCAGCCACTCCCGGGACAATTCCAACGAA. Amino acids: CASSHSRDNSNE. The full CDR3 protein reads CASSHSRDNSNERLFF. Full variable domain (missing parts from reference TRBV2 and TRBJ1-4): DPKIIQKPKYLVAVTGSEKILICEQYLGHNAMYWYRQSAKKPLEFMFSYSYQKLMDNQTASSRFQPQSSKKNHLDLQITALKPDDSATYFCASSHSRDNSNERLFFGHGTKLSVL.

This clone came up many times. A read error likely explains this, since a far larger clone differs by one base. The genes and germline here are from mouse. The read gets to within 4 residues of the CDR3 end, and the germline J gene fills in the rest. The chain joins TRBV19 to TRBJ2-2; TRBD1 matches at 9 bases. V was clipped by 5 bases and J by 3 bases; unmatched bases: 5. Germline-derived CDR1 and CDR2 are FNHDT and SITEND (reference sequence). The CDR3 covers 15 residues. The part of the CDR3 DNA that was read is TGTGCCAGCAGCCGGGACAGGGTGGACACCGGG. It codes for CASSRDRVDTG. The CDR3 reads in full as CASSRDRVDTGQLYF. Drawing the rest from reference TRBV19 and TRBJ2-2, the complete variable domain is GGIITQTPKFLIGQEGQKLTLKCQQNFNHDTMYWYRQDSGKGLRLIYYSITENDLQKGDLSEGYDASREKKSSFSLTVTSAQKNEMAVFLCASSRDRVDTGQLYFGEGSKLTVL.

This clone was observed at least ten times. The gene names here belong to mouse. The read terminates 4 residues ahead of where the CDR3 ends, so the germline J gene completes it. The chain carries TRBV13-2 and TRBJ1-1, with D possibly TRBD1 on 6 matching bases. Germline values: CDR1 NNHNN, CDR2 SYGAGS (reference sequence). The CDR3 is made up of 15 amino acids. Trimming pared 5 bases from V and 0 bases from J, leaving 14 bases between. Partial CDR3 DNA: TGTGCCAGCGGCTCTCAGGGGCTTGCAAACACA. Translation: CASGSQGLANT. The whole CDR3 protein is CASGSQGLANTEVFF.

This clone was detected ten times or more. Gene names follow the mouse nomenclature. The DNA ends 4 residues before the CDR3 does, and the rest of the CDR3 is filled in from the germline J gene. The rearrangement joins TRBV13-3 to TRBJ2-4; no clear D. The V and J ends lost 1 base and 0 bases respectively, with 3 bases between them. Germline V lookup: CDR1 NNHDY, CDR2 SYVADS. The CDR3 length is 13 residues. Partial CDR3 DNA: TGTGCCAGCAGTGATAAGAGTCAAAAC. Protein product: CASSDKSQN. The full-length CDR3 reads as CASSDKSQNTLYF.

A word on this clone: All gene names here are mouse names. Read coverage stops 4 residues before the CDR3 terminus; the germline J gene supplies the remainder. The V and J genes are TRBV5 and TRBJ1-2; possible D gene TRBD1, 6 bases. Germline V lookup: CDR1 LGHNA, CDR2 YNLKQL (reference sequence). V dropped 6 bases and J dropped 1 base, with 9 bases sitting between them. CDR3 size: 13 residues. CDR3 in amino acids: CASSAGQNSDYTF. The covered CDR3 bases are TGTGCCAGCAGTGCGGGACAAAACTCC.

This clone was counted only a few times. Gene names follow the mouse nomenclature. CDR3 sequence reads: CASSIRVNQDTQYF. CDR3 DNA, as far as it was read: TGTGCCAGCAGTATAAGGGTTAACCAAGAC. This chain uses TRBV13-3 with TRBJ2-5; D unclear. The read is 4 residues too short to cover the CDR3 end, so that end is filled in from the germline J gene. With 4 bases removed from V and 0 bases from J, the gap between germline ends came to 9 bases. Per germline, CDR1 NNHDY and CDR2 SYVADS. This CDR3 contains 14 residues. The full variable domain, in which reference TRBV13-3 and TRBJ2-5 provide the parts outside the CDR3, is EAAVTQSPRSKVAVTGGKVTLSCHQTNNHDYMYWYRQDTGHGLRLIHYSYVADSTEKGDIPDGYKASRPSQENFSLILELASLSQTAVYFCASSIRVNQDTQYFGPGTRLLVL.

Ten or more counts support this clone. Here the gene names and germline are mouse. The observed sequence ends 4 residues before the CDR3 terminus, with the missing tail filled in from the germline J gene. The chain uses TRBV19 and TRBJ2-1; 7 positions match TRBD2. The J segment lost 0 bases and the V segment lost 2 bases, leaving 5 bases of the junction unmatched. Germline values: CDR1 FNHDT, CDR2 SITEND (reference sequence). This CDR3 region has 16 residues. The CDR3 spells CASSIMGGTNYAEQFF. CDR3 DNA (partial): TGTGCCAGCAGTATCATGGGGGGAACTAACTATGCT.

This clone has only a few counts. Mouse germline and gene names are used. Sequencing ends 4 residues short of the CDR3 end; the germline J gene provides the rest. This sequence joins TRBV13-2 and TRBJ2-7, with 11 bases lining up with TRBD1. Germline trimming cut 2 bases from V and 0 bases from J; bases unmatched to any gene: 4. This CDR3 is 16 amino acids long. The germline CDR1 and CDR2 sequences are NNHNN and SYGAGS (reference sequence). CDR3 sequence: CASGEGDRGSSYEQYF. Incomplete CDR3 DNA: TGTGCCAGCGGTGAAGGGGACAGGGGGTCCTCCTAT.

This clone was recorded many times. Germline and genes: mouse. The read comes to an end 4 residues before the CDR3 does, leaving the germline J gene to fill in the end. The V call is TRBV13-3, the J call TRBJ2-4, with TRBD2 matching over 12 bases. The CDR3 is made up of 14 amino acids. CDR1 is NNHDY, CDR2 SYVADS, per germline. The sequenced CDR3 bases are TGTGCCAGCAGAGGGGACTGGGGGGCAAAC. It encodes CASRGDWGAN. The whole CDR3 sequence reads CASRGDWGANTLYF.

This clone was seen at least ten times. Mouse gene names apply. The read terminates 4 residues ahead of where the CDR3 ends, so the germline J gene completes it. The chain employs TRBV13-1 and TRBJ2-4, with TRBD2 matching 11 bases. The CDR3 contains 16 residues. V lost 4 bases to trimming and J lost 0 bases; unmatched junction nucleotides: 4. The V gene's germline CDR1 is NSHNY and CDR2 SYGAGN. The CDR3 sequence is CASSPGLGASQNTLYF. The DNA read from the CDR3 is TGTGCCAGCAGTCCGGGACTGGGGGCTAGTCAAAAC.

In this sample, this clone turned up many times. Gene names refer to mouse genes. Read data end 4 residues before the CDR3 end; the end is taken from the germline J gene. The chain joins TRBV1 to TRBJ2-4; D is unresolved. Germline V gene lookup returns CDR1 NSQYPW and CDR2 LRSPGD (reference sequence). The CDR3 totals 13 residues. The CDR3 protein is CTCSADDKNTLYF. Partial CDR3 DNA: TGCACCTGCAGTGCAGATGACAAAAAC.

Worth noting for this clone: Given a far larger clone just one base away, this is likely a sequencing read error. Gene labels here are mouse ones. The read is 4 residues too short to cover the CDR3 end, so that end is filled in from the germline J gene. The chain couples TRBV13-2 to TRBJ2-7; a possible D gene is TRBD1 (5 bases). Germline-derived CDR1 and CDR2 are NNHNN and SYGAGS (reference sequence). The CDR3 spans 15 residues. Trimming took 0 bases from V and 2 from J, leaving 12 bases between them. The CDR3 protein is CASGDAVLDTYEQYF. The part of the CDR3 DNA that was read is TGTGCCAGCGGTGATGCGGTCCTGGACACCTAT.

This clone has a count of ten or more. Gene names refer to mouse genes. The read finishes 4 residues shy of the CDR3 end, and the germline J gene is used to complete it. This sequence joins TRBV14 and TRBJ2-1, with 9 bases fitting TRBD2. The CDR3 sequence is 14 residues long. In germline, CDR1 is SGHDT, CDR2 FRDEAV. Germline trimming cut 2 bases from V and 3 bases from J; bases unmatched to any gene: 0. CDR3 protein: CASSLGLGYAEQFF. Partial CDR3 DNA: TGTGCCAGCAGTTTGGGACTGGGCTATGCT.

This clone was counted a few times. Mouse gene names and germline throughout. Read coverage stops 4 residues before the CDR3 terminus; the germline J gene supplies the remainder. The V and J genes are TRBV29 and TRBJ2-3; 8 bases line up with TRBD1. V was pared by 6 bases and J by 2 bases, with 7 bases of the junction left unmatched. CDR1 is MSHET and CDR2 is SYDVDS in the germline V gene. This CDR3 spans 15 amino acids. The CDR3 DNA, read in part, is TGTGCTAGCAGACCCCCAGGGGGCGATGCAGAA. It is translated as CASRPPGGDAE. The entire CDR3 is CASRPPGGDAETLYF.

This clone has at least ten counts. Each gene name is a mouse one. The DNA ends 4 residues before the CDR3 does, and the rest of the CDR3 is filled in from the germline J gene. The gene calls are TRBV5 and TRBJ2-5, with 7 bases that match TRBD2. This CDR3 is built from 13 residues. CDR1 is LGHNA and CDR2 is YNLKQL in the germline V gene (reference sequence). Partial CDR3 DNA: TGTGCCAGCAGCCAAGATGGGGGGGAC. This encodes CASSQDGGD. Given in full, the CDR3 is CASSQDGGDTQYF.